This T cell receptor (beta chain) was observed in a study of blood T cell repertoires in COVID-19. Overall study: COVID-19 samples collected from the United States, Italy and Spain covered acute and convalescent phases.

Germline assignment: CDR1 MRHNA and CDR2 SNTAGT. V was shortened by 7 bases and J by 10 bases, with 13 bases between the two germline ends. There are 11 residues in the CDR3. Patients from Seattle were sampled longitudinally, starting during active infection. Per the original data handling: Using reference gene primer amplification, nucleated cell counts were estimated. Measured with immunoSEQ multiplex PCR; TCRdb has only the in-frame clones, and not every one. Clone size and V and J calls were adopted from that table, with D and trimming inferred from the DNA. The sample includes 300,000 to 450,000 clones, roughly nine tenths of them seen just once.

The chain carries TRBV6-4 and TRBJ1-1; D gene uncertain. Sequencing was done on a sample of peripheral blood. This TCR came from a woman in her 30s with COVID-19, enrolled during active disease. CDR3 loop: CASIKTRGAFF. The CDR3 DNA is TGTGCCAGCATCAAGACGAGAGGAGCTTTCTTT.